This T cell receptor beta chain came from a study of shared clonotypes between healthy human individuals. With regard to this clone: The antigen is unknown.

Profiled with immunoSEQ multiplex PCR; TCRdb holds only in-frame clones, not every one. The sample consists of some 2,400,000 clones, roughly 95% of them appearing once. General study points: It was the non-shared clonotypes that had lower generation probabilities than clonotypes shared by all four donors. Researchers found naive subsets generally carried larger estimated richness than memory subsets.

The germline gives CDR1 MDHEN, CDR2 SYDVKM. The CDR3 runs to 17 residues. The V gene lost 7 bases and the J gene lost 3 bases, with 21 bases spanning the gap. The sample was naive CD4+ T cells sorted from blood. The subset is: CD45RA+ positively selected. The V gene is TRBV28, the J gene TRBJ2-2; D gene unclear. The sequence was collected from a man aged 18 to 29 in good health. The CDR3 is CASTTWWNGPDTGELFF. The CDR3 region has the DNA TGTGCCAGCACCACGTGGTGGAACGGGCCTGACACCGGGGAGCTGTTTTTT.